This T cell receptor beta chain stems from a study of T cells in Graves' hyperthyroidism and ophthalmopathy. The overall study: Peripheral blood was drawn at first diagnosis, prior to all treatment. Notes on the study in general: Among clonotypes expanded in thyroid above 0.001, most were also found in blood.

Patients counted as stable if ophthalmopathy did not develop within 18 months. Uncontrolled infections, other autoimmune diseases, pregnancy or lactation led to exclusion of patients. This clonotype was seen many times. Its antigen is not identified. TCR beta CDR3 sequences were amplified from RNA transcripts. The TCR CDR3 first-round RT-PCR relied on the HTBI primer set. TCRdb fed the multiplex PCR reads into MiXCR, producing one record per CDR3 protein. The sample shows 340,000 or so distinct CDR3 sequences, about 21% of them seen only once. CDR3 length equals 13 residues. J lost 5 bases, V lost 0 bases, and 3 bases had no gene match. From germline, CDR1 is GTSNPN and CDR2 SVGIG (reference sequence).

The sample comprised blood. The V gene is TRBV30, the J gene TRBJ2-7; 8 bases fit TRBD2. The TCR originated in a woman between 45 and 60 years old with Graves' hyperthyroidism. The CDR3 DNA sequence: TGTGCCTGGAGTGTTGGTAGCGGGGACGAGCAGTACTTC. Its translation: CAWSVGSGDEQYF.